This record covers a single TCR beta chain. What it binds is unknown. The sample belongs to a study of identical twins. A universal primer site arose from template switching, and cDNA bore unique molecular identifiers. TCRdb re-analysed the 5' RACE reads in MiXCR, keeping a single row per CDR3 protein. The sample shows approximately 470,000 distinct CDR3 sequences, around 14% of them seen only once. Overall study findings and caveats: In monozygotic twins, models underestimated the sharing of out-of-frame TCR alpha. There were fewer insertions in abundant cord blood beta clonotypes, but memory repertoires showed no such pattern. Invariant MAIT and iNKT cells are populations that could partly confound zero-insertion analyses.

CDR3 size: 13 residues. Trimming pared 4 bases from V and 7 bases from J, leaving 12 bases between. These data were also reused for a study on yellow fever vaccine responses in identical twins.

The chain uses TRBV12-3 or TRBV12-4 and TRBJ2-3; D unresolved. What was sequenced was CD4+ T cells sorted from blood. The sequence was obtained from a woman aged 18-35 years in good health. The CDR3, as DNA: TGTGCCAGCAGTTCCACATCACAGAATACGCAGTATTTT. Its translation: CASSSTSQNTQYF.